This record concerns one T cell receptor (beta chain) sequence. This specimen belongs to a study of blood T cell repertoires in COVID-19. Study details: The cDNA or gDNA used as material had been derived from T cells, B-cell-depleted T cells, or PBMCs.

Participants' own reports of clinical history determined their cohort assignment. Libraries were prepared by immunoSEQ multiplex PCR; TCRdb keeps only in-frame clonotypes and omits some of them. The table lists roughly 180,000 clones, over 80% of them singletons. The specimen was PBMCs or T cells enriched from blood (not recorded which). The TCR sequence derives from a woman aged 45-59 years who had recovered from COVID-19.

The CDR3 region has the DNA TGTGCCAGCAGCCAAGACCGCAGGGGCACTGAAGCTTTCTTT. Translated, it gives CASSQDRRGTEAFF. The chain couples TRBV3-1 (or the pseudogene TRBV3-2) to TRBJ1-1; D perhaps matches TRBD1 (6 bases). CDR1 and CDR2 (germline): LGHDT, YNNKEL (reference sequence). The CDR3 length is 14 residues. V was shortened by 0 bases and J by 4 bases, with 9 bases between the two germline ends.